This T cell receptor beta chain is from a study of technical replicates of blood from a few donors. Only in-frame clones appear in the TCRdb table, and some are missing; sequencing was by immunoSEQ multiplex PCR. In the table there are 45,000 to 60,000 clones, approximately 95% of which are singletons. The CDR3 sequence is 13 residues long. The V gene's germline CDR1 is KGHSH and CDR2 LQKENI. Trimming took off 3 bases at V and 5 bases at J, with 8 bases between the two ends. Sequencing was carried out using PBMCs. The receptor was isolated from a human donor in good health. Some clones in this sample may be carry-over from other donors' samples. This sequence joins TRBV18 and TRBJ2-1; D ambiguous. The DNA of the CDR3 is TGTGCCAGCTCACCTCGACTTGACAATGAGCAGTTCTTC. It is translated as CASSPRLDNEQFF. The full variable domain, completed using reference TRBV18 and TRBJ2-1, is NAGVMQNPRHLVRRRGQEARLRCSPMKGHSHVYWYRQLPEEGLKFMVYLQKENIIDESGMPKERFSAEFPKEGPSILRIQQVVRGDSAAYFCASSPRLDNEQFFGPGTRLTVL.